A single sample gave rise to the 16 T cell receptor beta chains below, sequenced in a study of PD-L1 blockade in urothelial cancer. Data came from immunoSEQ multiplex PCR; TCRdb stores just in-frame clones and leaves some out. The repertoire consists of about 88,000 clones, with roughly 90% occurring once and the leading ten covering more than 0.85%. The time point denotes: pretreatment peripheral blood. The sequencing used PBMCs, collected around atezolizumab (anti-PD-L1) treatment. The receptors shown here come from a woman of 80 years or more with urothelial cancer.

V gene TRBV6-6 combines with J gene TRBJ2-2; 10 positions agree with TRBD2. V was pared by 5 bases and J by 6 bases, with 6 bases of the junction left unmatched. The CDR3 spans 15 residues. CDR1 and CDR2 from the germline V gene are MNHNY and SVGAGI (reference sequence). CDR3 DNA: TGTGCCAGCAGTCCCTCCGGGACTAGCGCCGGGGAGCTGTTTTTT. Translation: CASSPSGTSAGELFF.

This chain joins TRBV28 and TRBJ2-7; perhaps TRBD2 as D (6 bases). Germline assignment: CDR1 MDHEN and CDR2 SYDVKM. CDR3 size: 17 residues. V lost 5 bases and J lost 9, with 29 bases in between. This chain's CDR3 is CASSEVAGTRPGNRQYF. The CDR3 DNA reads TGTGCCAGCAGTGAAGTGGCAGGGACTCGCCCGGGGAATAGGCAGTACTTC.

CDR3 region: CASSIVSSGSGEQFF. CDR3 DNA: TGTGCCAGTAGTATAGTATCTAGCGGGAGCGGAGAGCAGTTCTTC. The chain is built from TRBV19 and TRBJ2-1; 10 bases agree with TRBD2. The CDR3 is made up of 15 amino acids. V lost 1 base to trimming and J lost 10 bases; unmatched junction nucleotides: 7. Per germline, CDR1 LNHDA and CDR2 SQIVND (reference sequence).

The sample holds one count of this clone. The rearrangement uses TRBV5-6 and TRBJ2-2; 7 positions agree with TRBD1. This CDR3 has 15 residues. V trimming: 4 bases; J trimming: 5 bases; junction bases outside the gene matches: 8. In germline, CDR1 is SGHDT, CDR2 YYEEEE. Here the CDR3 reads CASSLNRGETGELFF. CDR3 coding DNA: TGTGCCAGCAGCCTAAACAGGGGCGAGACCGGGGAGCTGTTTTTT.

This clone was detected only once. V gene TRBV18 combines with J gene TRBJ2-3, with 9 bases identical to TRBD1. The CDR3 contains 16 residues. V was clipped by 3 bases and J by 6 bases; unmatched bases: 10. CDR1 is KGHSH and CDR2 is LQKENI in the germline V gene. The CDR3 bases are TGTGCCAGCTCACCTCGGGACAGGGTCGTAGGGGATACGCAGTATTTT. It specifies CASSPRDRVVGDTQYF.

The chain is built from TRBV18 and TRBJ1-3; D gene unclear. V dropped 3 bases and J dropped 3 bases, with 12 bases sitting between them. CDR1 is KGHSH, CDR2 LQKENI, per germline. This CDR3 comprises 15 residues. Here the CDR3 reads CASSPREAFGNTIYF. CDR3 in DNA: TGTGCCAGCTCACCCCGGGAAGCCTTTGGAAACACCATATATTTT.

CDR3 sequence (DNA): TGTGCCAGTAGTGGTGACAGGGTGAGTCAGCCCCAGCATTTT. Its protein product is CASSGDRVSQPQHF. The chain couples TRBV19 to TRBJ1-5; the match to TRBD1 covers 7 bases. Germline values: CDR1 LNHDA, CDR2 SQIVND (reference sequence). This CDR3 is built from 14 residues. Losses at the gene ends were 5 bases for V and 6 bases for J; bases not matched to a gene: 7.

The rearrangement links TRBV5-1 to TRBJ2-7, with 9 bases lining up with TRBD2. The V and J ends lost 1 base and 5 bases, in that order; junction bases with no gene match: 4. Germline assignment: CDR1 SGHRS and CDR2 YFSETQ. This CDR3 region has 14 residues. This CDR3 is CASSLSGRCNEQYF. The CDR3 nucleotides are TGCGCCAGCAGCTTGAGCGGGAGGTGCAACGAGCAGTACTTC.

The chain combines TRBV25-1 with TRBJ1-2, with D unresolved. The germline V gene has CDR1 MGHDK and CDR2 SYGVNS. V lost 6 bases to trimming and J lost 5 bases, with 13 bases between them. This CDR3 spans 13 amino acids. This chain's CDR3 is CASSEGPGYGYTF. The CDR3 DNA reads as TGTGCCAGCAGCGAGGGCCCTGGTTATGGCTACACCTTC.

The chain couples TRBV11-2 to TRBJ2-1; 10 nucleotides agree with TRBD2. The germline V gene encodes CDR1 SGHAT and CDR2 FQNNGV. This CDR3 contains 15 residues. V lost 2 bases and J lost 7; bases outside the gene matches: 5. For the CDR3, the DNA is TGTGCCAGCAGCTTAACTAGCGGGGAGACTAATGAGCAGTTCTTC. Encoded protein: CASSLTSGETNEQFF.

This chain links TRBV2 with TRBJ1-5; no firm D call. Trimming took off 6 bases at V and 1 base at J, with 13 bases between the two ends. Germline-derived CDR1 and CDR2 are SNHLY and FYNNEI. CDR3 length: 15 residues. The CDR3 reads CASRRRVASNQPQHF. CDR3 sequence (DNA): TGTGCCAGCAGAAGGAGGGTGGCGAGCAATCAGCCCCAGCATTTT.

The chain carries TRBV15 and TRBJ2-1, with D unresolved. CDR3 length: 14 amino acids. V was cut by 0 bases and J by 3 bases, with 6 bases left in between. The germline gives CDR1 LNHNV, CDR2 YYDKDF (reference sequence). The chain's CDR3 is CATSRDQIYNEQFF. The CDR3, as DNA: TGTGCCACCAGCAGAGACCAAATCTACAATGAGCAGTTCTTC.

This clone was counted only a few times. This chain connects TRBV5-5 to TRBJ2-2, with TRBD2 as a possible D gene (5 bases). V lost 2 bases and J 7 bases, leaving 6 bases between the germline ends. Germline CDR1 reads SGHKS; CDR2 reads YYEKEE (reference sequence). This CDR3 is 12 amino acids long. The CDR3 sequence: CASSLRGGELFF. CDR3 nucleotides: TGTGCCAGCAGCTTACGGGGCGGGGAGCTGTTTTTT.

This rearrangement joins TRBV29-1 to TRBJ2-5; the D gene is possibly TRBD2 (6 bases). V dropped 3 bases and J dropped 5 bases, with 13 bases sitting between them. This CDR3 is built from 13 residues. Germline CDR1 is SQVTM and CDR2 is ANQGSEA. The chain's CDR3 is CSVDATGGETQYF. CDR3 sequence (DNA): TGCAGCGTTGATGCTACAGGAGGGGAGACCCAGTACTTC.

This sequence joins TRBV4-1 and TRBJ2-2; 9 bases agree with TRBD2. V gave up 4 bases and J gave up 1 base; unmatched junction bases: 4. CDR1 is MGHRA, CDR2 YSYEKL, per germline. CDR3 size: 16 residues. Here the CDR3 reads CASSRDSGGNTGELFF. In DNA form, the CDR3 reads TGCGCCAGCAGCCGAGATAGCGGGGGGAACACCGGGGAGCTGTTTTTT.

This rearrangement joins TRBV5-1 to TRBJ2-2; D is undetermined. This CDR3 contains 14 residues. From germline, CDR1 is SGHRS and CDR2 YFSETQ. Deletions cut 0 bases from V and 4 bases from J, with 7 bases between. This CDR3 reads CASSLGSGTGELFF. CDR3 coding DNA: TGCGCCAGCAGCTTGGGGTCGGGCACCGGGGAGCTGTTTTTT.